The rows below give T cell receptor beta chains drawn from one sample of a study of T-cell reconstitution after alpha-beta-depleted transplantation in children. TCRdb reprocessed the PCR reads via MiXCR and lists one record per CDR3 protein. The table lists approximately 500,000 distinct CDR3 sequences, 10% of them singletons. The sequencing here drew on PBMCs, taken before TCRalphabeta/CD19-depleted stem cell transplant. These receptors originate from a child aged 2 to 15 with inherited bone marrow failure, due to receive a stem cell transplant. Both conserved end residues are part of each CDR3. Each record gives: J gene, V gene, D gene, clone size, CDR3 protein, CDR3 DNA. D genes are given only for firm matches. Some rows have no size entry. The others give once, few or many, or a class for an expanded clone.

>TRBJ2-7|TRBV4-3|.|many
CASSPSAGDTYEQYF
TGCGCCAGCAGCCCCAGCGCGGGTGATACCTACGAGCAGTACTTC
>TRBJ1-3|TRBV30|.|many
CAWSSIRSGNTIYF
TGTGCCTGGAGCTCGATTCGTTCTGGAAACACCATATATTTT
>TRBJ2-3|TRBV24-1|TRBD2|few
CATSDPPREALLTDTQYF
TGTGCCACCAGTGATCCGCCTCGGGAGGCCCTCCTCACAGATACGCAGTATTTT
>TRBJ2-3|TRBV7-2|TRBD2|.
CASSLPGLAGGPAYFTDTQYF
TGTGCCAGCAGCTTACCCGGACTAGCGGGAGGGCCAGCCTATTTCACAGATACGCAGTATTTT
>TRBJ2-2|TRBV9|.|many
CASSVGGLGELFF
TGTGCCAGCAGCGTAGGAGGGCTCGGGGAGCTGTTTTTT
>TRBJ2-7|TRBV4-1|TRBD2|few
CASSQKFSLADAYEQYF
TGCGCCAGCAGCCAGAAGTTCTCGCTAGCGGACGCCTACGAGCAGTACTTC
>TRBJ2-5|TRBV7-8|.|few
CASSRSPPQETQYF
TGTGCCAGCAGCCGCTCCCCCCCCCAAGAGACCCAGTACTTC
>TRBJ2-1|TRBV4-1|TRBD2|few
CASSGTSIINEQFF
TGCGCCAGCAGCGGGACTAGTATCATCAATGAGCAGTTCTTC
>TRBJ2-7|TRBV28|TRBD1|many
CASSMPGQPYEQYF
TGTGCCAGCAGTATGCCGGGACAGCCCTACGAGCAGTACTTC
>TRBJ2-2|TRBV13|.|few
CASSAGRAGLNTGELFF
TGTGCCAGCAGCGCCGGCCGCGCGGGACTGAACACCGGGGAGCTGTTTTTT
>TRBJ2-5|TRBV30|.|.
CAWSVYRTDQETQYF
TGTGCCTGGAGTGTATACAGGACAGACCAAGAGACCCAGTACTTC
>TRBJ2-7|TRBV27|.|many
CASTPAPTGRTTYEQYF
TGTGCCAGCACTCCTGCACCCACGGGCAGGACCACCTACGAGCAGTACTTC
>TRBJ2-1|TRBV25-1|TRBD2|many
CATVRGLAFDEQFF
TGTGCCACCGTAAGGGGACTAGCGTTCGATGAGCAGTTCTTC
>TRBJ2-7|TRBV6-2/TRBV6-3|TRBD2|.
CASSRTSGGAYEQYF
TGTGCCAGCAGTCGGACTAGCGGAGGGGCCTACGAGCAGTACTTC
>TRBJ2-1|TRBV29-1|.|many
CSVELVDEQFF
TGCAGCGTTGAACTGGTTGATGAGCAGTTCTTC
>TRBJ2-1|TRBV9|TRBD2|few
CASSVGLGGRAVNEQFF
TGTGCCAGCAGCGTAGGGCTCGGCGGGAGGGCCGTCAATGAGCAGTTCTTC
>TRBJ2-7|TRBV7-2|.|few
CASSLQARVSYEQYF
TGTGCCAGCAGCTTACAGGCTAGGGTCTCCTACGAGCAGTACTTC
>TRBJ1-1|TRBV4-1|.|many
CASSLTSTGLRTEAFF
TGCGCCAGCAGCCTTACTTCGACGGGACTGCGCACTGAAGCTTTCTTT
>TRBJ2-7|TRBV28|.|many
CASSRRSSYEQYF
TGTGCCAGCAGTCGTAGGAGCTCCTACGAGCAGTACTTC
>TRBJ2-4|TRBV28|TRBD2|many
CASLASGRELAKNIQYF
TGTGCCAGCCTGGCTAGCGGGAGAGAACTAGCCAAAAACATTCAGTACTTC
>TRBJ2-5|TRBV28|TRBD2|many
CASRKRSGRDKETQYF
TGTGCCAGCAGGAAACGTAGCGGGAGGGATAAAGAGACCCAGTACTTC
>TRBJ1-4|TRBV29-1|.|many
CSVVTGIPNEKLFF
TGCAGCGTTGTAACAGGGATACCTAATGAAAAACTGTTTTTT
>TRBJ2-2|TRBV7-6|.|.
CASSFSRADTGELFF
TGTGCCAGCAGCTTTAGTCGGGCCGACACCGGGGAGCTGTTTTTT
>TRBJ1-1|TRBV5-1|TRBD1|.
CASSLGPWTGNWNTEAFF
TGCGCCAGCAGCTTGGGCCCTTGGACAGGGAATTGGAACACTGAAGCTTTCTTT